The 15 T cell receptor beta chains presented below share a single source sample, sequenced in a study of T cells expressing NK-cell markers (dated by TCRdb to about 2020). The library was produced with 5' RACE. For sequencing, an Illumina HiSeq 2000 was employed. TCRdb reprocessed the reads, and each CDR3 protein sequence is entered once, without DNA. The sample's table covers about 550,000 distinct CDR3 sequences. The ten largest clones capture about 3.6% of the sample. Sequences were obtained from blood T cells: a sorted CD56 or NKG2C T cell subset, CD4+ or CD8+ T cells, or bulk PBMC T cells (not recorded which). The receptors were sampled from a man younger than 35 in good health. Donor details come from another sample of the same person, matched by shared clones.

The rearrangement links TRBV10-3 to TRBJ2-3; the TRBD1 assignment by TCRdb is unverifiable without DNA. This CDR3 has 16 amino acids. CDR1 is ENHRY, CDR2 SYGVKD, per germline. CDR3 protein: CAISEGPGGVTDTQYF.

V is TRBV23-1 and J is TRBJ2-3; the D call of TRBD1 rests on TCRdb alone, since no DNA is present to check it. TRBV23-1 is treated as an ORF (open reading frame) with a function not yet certain. The CDR3 is 18 residues long. CDR3 sequence: CSSSRTGWGQGATDTQYF.

This sequence joins TRBV21-1 and TRBJ2-4. TRBV21-1 represents a pseudogene. CDR3 length equals 15 residues. CDR3 sequence: CASSKRAEHKNIQYF.

The V gene is TRBV4-1, the J gene TRBJ2-4; the TCRdb D gene call, TRBD2, has no DNA to confirm it. The CDR3 totals 20 residues. Per germline, CDR1 MGHRA and CDR2 YSYEKL. CDR3: CASSQVRSGVEVGAKNIQYF.

The J gene is TRBJ2-1, the V gene TRBV5-6; TCRdb gives TRBD1 as the D gene, but with no DNA this cannot be confirmed. Germline CDR1 is SGHDT and CDR2 is YYEEEE. The CDR3 extends over 15 amino acids. CDR3 protein: CASSRGGRGLTEQFF.

This chain links TRBV12-3 or TRBV12-4 with TRBJ2-7; TCRdb selects TRBD1, and the lack of DNA leaves this call unchecked. The CDR3 loop spans 15 amino acids. This chain's CDR3 is CASSRPGQGFYEQYF.

This rearrangement joins TRBV27 to TRBJ2-1; TCRdb designates TRBD2, a call that cannot be tested without DNA. In germline, CDR1 is MNHEY, CDR2 SMNVEV (reference sequence). The CDR3 consists of 14 residues. The CDR3: CASSLISGQGEQFF.

The chain links TRBV11-2 to TRBJ2-1; the TCRdb call, TRBD2, lacks DNA for checking. CDR1 SGHAT and CDR2 FQNNGV come from the germline V gene. The CDR3 covers 15 residues. The CDR3 loop reads CASSQSGEGVRGKFF.

V gene TRBV13 combines with J gene TRBJ2-1; without DNA, the TCRdb call of TRBD1 cannot be checked. CDR1 and CDR2 from the germline V gene are PRHDT and FYEKMQ (reference sequence). This CDR3 is built from 16 residues. CDR3 residues: CASSPRGQGSYNEQFF.

The chain uses TRBV18 and TRBJ2-7. CDR3 length: 14 amino acids. Germline CDR1 reads KGHSH; CDR2 reads LQKENI. Here the CDR3 reads CASSPLPKSYEQYF.

The chain recombines TRBV25-1 with TRBJ2-1; the TRBD1 assignment by TCRdb is unverifiable without DNA. The CDR3 runs to 15 residues. Germline V gene data show CDR1 as MGHDK and CDR2 as SYGVNS. The CDR3 here is CASSKQGTPGNEQFF. The full variable domain, rest sourced from reference TRBV25-1 and TRBJ2-1, is EADIYQTPRYLVIGTGKKITLECSQTMGHDKMYWYQQDPGMELHLIHYSYGVNSTEKGDLSSESTVSRIRTEHFPLTLESARPSHTSQYLCASSKQGTPGNEQFFGPGTRLTVL.

The rearrangement uses TRBV7-2 and TRBJ2-5; TCRdb's assignment of TRBD1 cannot be checked, as there is no DNA. CDR3 size: 14 residues. In germline, CDR1 is SGHTA, CDR2 FQGNSA. Here the CDR3 reads CASSSLDTQETQYF.

The chain recombines TRBV7-9 with TRBJ2-5; TCRdb indicates TRBD1, and absent DNA this call remains unverified. The germline CDR1 and CDR2 sequences are SEHNR and FQNEAQ (reference sequence). The CDR3 is 13 amino acids. The CDR3 here is CASSLAPEVAQYF.

The chain carries TRBV11-2 and TRBJ2-7; TCRdb calls TRBD1, which cannot be checked without DNA. The CDR3 is 15 amino acids. The germline gives CDR1 SGHAT, CDR2 FQNNGV. This chain's CDR3 is CASSTTGTGSVEQYF. Full variable domain (rest looked up from reference TRBV11-2 and TRBJ2-7): EAGVAQSPRYKIIEKRQSVAFWCNPISGHATLYWYQQILGQGPKLLIQFQNNGVVDDSQLPKDRFSAERLKGVDSTLKIQPAKLEDSAVYLCASSTTGTGSVEQYFGPGTRLTVT.

The CDR3: CASSLTGVGSGANVLTF. The rearrangement uses TRBV3-1 and TRBJ2-6; TCRdb outputs TRBD1, but without DNA this stays unchecked. The CDR3 is made up of 17 amino acids. Germline CDR1 LGHDT, CDR2 YNNKEL (reference sequence).